This TCR beta chain was retrieved from a study of regulatory and conventional T cells in RAG deficiency. Study-level points and caveats: In Omenn syndrome, Treg and Tconv repertoires overlapped >80%. In Omenn syndrome, sorted "Tregs" may be peripherally activated cells. Compared with controls, unique Treg TCR beta sequences dropped around 100-fold in Omenn syndrome and CID/AS.

Germline V gene sequence: CDR1 MNHEY, CDR2 SVGAGI. This CDR3 has 13 residues. J lost 7 bases, V lost 6 bases, and 6 bases had no gene match. Sequencing used immunoSEQ multiplex PCR; TCRdb keeps in-frame clones, though not all of them. The data contain around 33,000 clones, about 90% of them singletons. A word on this clone: What it binds is unknown.

The same data also contributed to another study, on regulatory T cells. As reported in that work: The PCR used 52 TRBV and 13 TRBJ primers.

The origin of this receptor is a human donor in good health. The source material was CD8+ T cells sorted from blood. The rearrangement joins TRBV6-5 to TRBJ1-5; 7 bases are a match to TRBD1. In DNA, the CDR3 is TGTGCCAGCAGAGAGGACAGGACCCAGCCCCAGCATTTT. Its translation is CASREDRTQPQHF.